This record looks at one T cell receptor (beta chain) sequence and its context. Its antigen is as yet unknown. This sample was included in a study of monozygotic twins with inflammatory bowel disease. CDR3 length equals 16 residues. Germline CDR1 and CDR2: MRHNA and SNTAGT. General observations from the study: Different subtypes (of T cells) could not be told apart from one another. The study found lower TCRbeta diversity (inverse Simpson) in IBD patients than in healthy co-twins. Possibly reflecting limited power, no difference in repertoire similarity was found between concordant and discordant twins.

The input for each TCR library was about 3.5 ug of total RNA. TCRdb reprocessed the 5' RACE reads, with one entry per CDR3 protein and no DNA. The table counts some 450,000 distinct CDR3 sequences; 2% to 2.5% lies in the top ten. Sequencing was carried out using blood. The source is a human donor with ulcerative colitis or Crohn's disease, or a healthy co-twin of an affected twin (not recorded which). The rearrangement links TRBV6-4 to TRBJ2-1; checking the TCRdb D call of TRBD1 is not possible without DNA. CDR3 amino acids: CASSESAGAWTDEQFF.